These T cell receptor beta chains were read from a single sample in a study of blood T cell repertoires in COVID-19. Here immunoSEQ multiplex PCR was the method, and the copy in TCRdb shows in-frame clones only, minus some. The profile shows almost 400,000 clones, approximately 89% of them singletons. Source material: PBMCs or T cells enriched from blood (not recorded which). These receptors were obtained from a woman between 25 and 40 years old who had recovered from COVID-19. CDR3s include the opening cysteine and the closing phenylalanine or tryptophan. Fields, in order: J gene, clone size, V gene, D gene, CDR3 DNA, CDR3 protein. D genes are given only for firm matches. Some rows have no size entry. The others give once, few or many, or a class for an expanded clone.

j_gene: TRBJ2-2
abundance: few
v_gene: TRBV5-1
d_gene: NA
CDR3nt: TGCGCCAGCAGCCCCGGGGGGAACACCGGGGAGCTGTTTTTT
CDR3aa: CASSPGGNTGELFF

j_gene: TRBJ1-1
abundance: NA
v_gene: TRBV3-1/TRBV3-2
d_gene: NA
CDR3nt: TGTGCCAGCAGCCAGGCGGGACCCGGAGCTTTCTTT
CDR3aa: CASSQAGPGAFF

j_gene: TRBJ1-1
abundance: NA
v_gene: TRBV30
d_gene: NA
CDR3nt: TGTGCCTGGAGTGTAAATAGGGGCACTGAAGCTTTCTTT
CDR3aa: CAWSVNRGTEAFF

j_gene: TRBJ2-1
abundance: NA
v_gene: TRBV19
d_gene: NA
CDR3nt: TGTGCCAGTAGTAAGGAGGTGTGGAATGAGCAGTTCTTC
CDR3aa: CASSKEVWNEQFF

j_gene: TRBJ2-1
abundance: NA
v_gene: TRBV12-3/TRBV12-4
d_gene: NA
CDR3nt: TGTGCCAGCTCCCGCTACAATGAGCAGTTCTTC
CDR3aa: CASSRYNEQFF

j_gene: TRBJ2-2
abundance: NA
v_gene: TRBV28
d_gene: NA
CDR3nt: TGTGCCAGCAGTCTGCGGACTCGCGCGAACACCGGGGAGCTGTTTTTT
CDR3aa: CASSLRTRANTGELFF

j_gene: TRBJ2-3
abundance: NA
v_gene: TRBV7-2
d_gene: NA
CDR3nt: TGTGCCAGCAGCTTCGGTGCACTTGGTCGTTTTTCTAGCACAGATACGCAGTATTTT
CDR3aa: CASSFGALGRFSSTDTQYF

j_gene: TRBJ2-5
abundance: NA
v_gene: TRBV7-2
d_gene: TRBD2
CDR3nt: TGTGCCAGCAGCTTTTACACTAGCGGGGGCGAGACCCAGTACTTC
CDR3aa: CASSFYTSGGETQYF

j_gene: TRBJ1-2
abundance: NA
v_gene: TRBV2
d_gene: TRBD1
CDR3nt: TGTGCCAGAACAGGGGGCTCTGGATATGGCTACACCTTC
CDR3aa: CARTGGSGYGYTF

j_gene: TRBJ1-1
abundance: NA
v_gene: TRBV30
d_gene: NA
CDR3nt: TGTGCCTGGAGTGTAAGTTGGGGAGGGCCGACTGAAGCTTTCTTT
CDR3aa: CAWSVSWGGPTEAFF

j_gene: TRBJ2-6
abundance: NA
v_gene: TRBV9
d_gene: NA
CDR3nt: TGTGCCAGCAGCGTATCAAGAGGGTATGTCAACGTCCTGACTTTC
CDR3aa: CASSVSRGYVNVLTF

j_gene: TRBJ1-2
abundance: few
v_gene: TRBV7-9
d_gene: NA
CDR3nt: TGTGCCAGCAAGGGGGAAGGTGGCTACACCTTC
CDR3aa: CASKGEGGYTF

j_gene: TRBJ1-1
abundance: NA
v_gene: TRBV28
d_gene: TRBD1
CDR3nt: TGTGCCAGCAGTCTGAACAGGGGTTTAGGGACTGAAGCTTTCTTT
CDR3aa: CASSLNRGLGTEAFF

j_gene: TRBJ2-2
abundance: NA
v_gene: TRBV19
d_gene: NA
CDR3nt: TGTGCCAGTAGTAAGCGGGCGAGAGGAAATACCGGGGAGCTGTTTTTT
CDR3aa: CASSKRARGNTGELFF

j_gene: TRBJ1-1
abundance: NA
v_gene: TRBV4-3
d_gene: NA
CDR3nt: TGCGCCAGCAGCCAAAGCGGAGCAACCGGGGCTTTCTTT
CDR3aa: CASSQSGATGAFF

j_gene: TRBJ1-6
abundance: NA
v_gene: TRBV7-2
d_gene: NA
CDR3nt: TGTGCCAGCAGCAGACAGCCAAATTCACCCCTCCACTTT
CDR3aa: CASSRQPNSPLHF